The clone carrying this TCR beta chain was detected only a few times. The entry originates in a study of blood T cell repertoires in COVID-19. Study summary: PBMCs, B-cell-depleted T cells, or T cells were the source of the cDNA or gDNA that made up the material.

The CDR3 length is 12 residues. Trimming removed 3 bases from V and 1 base from J, with 3 bases in between. Per the original data handling: Using reference gene primer amplification, nucleated cell counts were estimated. Libraries were prepared by immunoSEQ multiplex PCR; TCRdb keeps only in-frame clonotypes and omits some of them. V, J and clone size derive from that table, while D and trimming were established from the DNA sequence. The sample has approximately 75,000 clones; under 80% are singletons. The sequence came from a human donor with acute or convalescent COVID-19. The donor label of this sample is uncertain. The J gene is TRBJ1-1, the V gene TRBV12-3 or TRBV12-4; D uncertain. Sequenced input: peripheral blood. CDR3 sequence (DNA): TGTGCCAGCAGTTTCGGGAACACTGAAGCTTTCTTT. It encodes CASSFGNTEAFF.